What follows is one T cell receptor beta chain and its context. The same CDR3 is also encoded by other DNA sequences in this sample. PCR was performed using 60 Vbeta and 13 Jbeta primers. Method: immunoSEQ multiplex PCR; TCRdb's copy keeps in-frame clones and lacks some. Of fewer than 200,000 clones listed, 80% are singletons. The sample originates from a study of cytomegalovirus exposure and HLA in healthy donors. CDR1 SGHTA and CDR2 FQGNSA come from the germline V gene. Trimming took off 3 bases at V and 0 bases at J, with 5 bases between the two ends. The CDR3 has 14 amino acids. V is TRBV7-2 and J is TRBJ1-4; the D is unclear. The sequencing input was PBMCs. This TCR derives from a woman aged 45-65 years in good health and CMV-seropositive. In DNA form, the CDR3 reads TGTGCCAGCAGCTTTTCTGCAACTAATGAAAAACTGTTTTTT. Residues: CASSFSATNEKLFF.